This passage covers 7 T cell receptor beta chains from one sample sequenced in a study of Ad26.COV2.S vaccination and SARS-CoV-2 variants. Using immunoSEQ multiplex PCR, the repertoire was profiled, and TCRdb retains in-frame clones only, with some absent. Of more than 150,000 clones detected, approximately 90% appear once; the ten largest clones hold more than 4.5%. This specimen was peripheral blood, taken after recovery from COVID-19. The origin of the receptors is a human donor who had recovered from COVID-19.

The rearrangement uses TRBV9 and TRBJ2-1, with D possibly being TRBD2 (6 bases). The CDR3 totals 14 residues. Germline CDR1 reads SGDLS; CDR2 reads YYNGEE. Between the trimmed V and J ends, which lost 0 bases and 8 bases, there was a span of 12 bases. CDR3 amino acids: CASSVGGESDEQFF. The CDR3 nucleotides read TGTGCCAGCAGCGTAGGGGGGGAGAGCGATGAGCAGTTCTTC.

J is TRBJ1-6 and V is TRBV6-5; no firm D call. Germline V lookup: CDR1 MNHEY, CDR2 SVGAGI. V lost 4 bases and J lost 4, with 11 bases in between. The CDR3 totals 15 residues. The CDR3 is CASSFGGFYNSPLHF. DNA for the CDR3: TGTGCCAGCAGTTTCGGAGGGTTTTATAATTCACCCCTCCACTTT.

The chain uses TRBV4-2 and TRBJ1-2; TRBD1 matches at 7 bases. This CDR3 spans 15 amino acids. CDR1 LGHNA and CDR2 YNFKEQ come from the germline V gene. Germline trimming cut 0 bases from V and 4 bases from J; bases unmatched to any gene: 5. Written as DNA, the CDR3 is TGTGCCAGCAGCCAAGAGGACAGGCGTACCTATGGCTACACCTTC. Translating it yields CASSQEDRRTYGYTF.

In this sample, this clone turned up a few times. The chain has TRBV18 and TRBJ1-5; 7 bases agree with TRBD1. Unmatched junction bases numbered 5, after V lost 1 base and J lost 5 bases. Germline V lookup: CDR1 KGHSH, CDR2 LQKENI. This CDR3 spans 15 amino acids. This chain's CDR3 is CASSPRDSLYQPQHF. Written as DNA, the CDR3 is TGTGCCAGCTCACCACGGGACAGCCTATATCAGCCCCAGCATTTT.

The V gene is TRBV5-6, the J gene TRBJ2-3; 9 bases are a match to TRBD1. The germline V gene encodes CDR1 SGHDT and CDR2 YYEEEE. This CDR3 contains 14 residues. V dropped 0 bases and J dropped 8; count of bases not matched to a gene: 4. The CDR3, as DNA: TGTGCCAGCAGCTTGGGACAGGGGGGTTTTACGCAGTATTTT. Its translation: CASSLGQGGFTQYF.

The gene calls are TRBV5-5 and TRBJ1-3, with 7 bases matching TRBD1. Germline assignment: CDR1 SGHKS and CDR2 YYEKEE (reference sequence). This CDR3 spans 14 amino acids. V trimming: 4 bases; J trimming: 4 bases; junction bases outside the gene matches: 5. CDR3 coding DNA: TGTGCCAGCAGCAGCCCGGGACAGGGAAACACCATATATTTT. Its protein is CASSSPGQGNTIYF. Variable domain in full (rest from reference TRBV5-5 and TRBJ1-3): DAGVTQSPTHLIKTRGQQVTLRCSPISGHKSVSWYQQVLGQGPQFIFQYYEKEERGRGNFPDRFSARQFPNYSSELNVNALLLGDSALYLCASSSPGQGNTIYFGEGSWLTVV.

CDR3 region: CASSPDKHGTQYF. For the CDR3, the DNA is TGTGCCAGCAGCCCGGACAAACACGGGACCCAGTACTTC. The chain carries TRBV7-3 and TRBJ2-5; D is perhaps TRBD1 (5 bases). V dropped 5 bases and J dropped 7 bases, with 14 bases sitting between them. Germline V gene lookup returns CDR1 SGHTA and CDR2 FQGTGA. CDR3 size: 13 residues. Using reference TRBV7-3 and TRBJ2-5 for the parts outside the CDR3, the full variable domain is GAGVSQTPSNKVTEKGKYVELRCDPISGHTALYWYRQSLGQGPEFLIYFQGTGAADDSGLPNDRFFAVRPEGSVSTLKIQRTERGDSAVYLCASSPDKHGTQYFGPGTRLLVL.